This T cell receptor beta chain is drawn from a study of blood T cell repertoires in COVID-19. Whole-study context: The United States, Italy and Spain supplied acute and convalescent COVID-19 samples. The analysed material was cDNA or gDNA that came from T cells, B-cell-depleted T cells, or PBMCs.

The CDR3 has 16 amino acids. Trimming cost V 7 bases and J 2 bases; bases outside gene matches: 16. CDR1 and CDR2 from the germline V gene are SQVTM and ANQGSEA. Authors' processing steps: Reference gene primers were amplified, and this amplification served to estimate nucleated cell counts. Method: immunoSEQ multiplex PCR; TCRdb's copy keeps in-frame clones and lacks some. The V and J calls and clone size are taken from that table; D and trimming were inferred from the DNA. Among tens of thousands of clones, about 80% were seen once, and the ten largest hold under 6%. The chain is built from TRBV29-1 and TRBJ1-1; the match to TRBD1 covers 7 bases. The sequencing input was peripheral blood. The clonotype comes from a woman aged 60-75 years with acute or convalescent COVID-19. CDR3 amino acids: CSGRGTAAASNTEAFF. CDR3 sequence (DNA): TGCAGCGGGAGGGGGACAGCGGCAGCGTCTAACACTGAAGCTTTCTTT.